The present TCR beta chain was sequenced within a study of cytomegalovirus exposure and HLA in healthy donors. Details on this clone: Its specificity is unknown.

Both 60 Vbeta primers and 13 Jbeta primers went into the PCR. Profiling relied on immunoSEQ multiplex PCR, and the TCRdb table lists in-frame clones only, not all of them. This sample has 160,000 or so clones; roughly four fifths occur once, and the top ten carry about 3.8%. CDR1 is MNHEY, CDR2 SVGAGI, per germline. The CDR3 has 14 residues. V was clipped by 6 bases and J by 4 bases, with 15 bases between them. Whole-study findings and limits: Later genetic work tied a missense DCLRE1C variant to beta-chain V and J trimming. A few of the chains that were CMV-associated were confirmed in vitro to be specific for CMV antigens. Rates of TCR association differed by HLA locus in a later analysis, with DRB1 highest and HLA-C lowest. Generally TCR sequences proved uncommon, though certain public TCRs appeared in numerous donors.

The rearrangement links TRBV6-5 to TRBJ1-1; D may be TRBD1 (5 bases). Input material: PBMCs. The clonotype comes from a man in his fifties or sixties in good health and CMV-seropositive. The CDR3 DNA follows: TGTGCCAGCAGCGGGGGGATCGTGGGCACTGAAGCTTTCTTT. Protein sequence: CASSGGIVGTEAFF.